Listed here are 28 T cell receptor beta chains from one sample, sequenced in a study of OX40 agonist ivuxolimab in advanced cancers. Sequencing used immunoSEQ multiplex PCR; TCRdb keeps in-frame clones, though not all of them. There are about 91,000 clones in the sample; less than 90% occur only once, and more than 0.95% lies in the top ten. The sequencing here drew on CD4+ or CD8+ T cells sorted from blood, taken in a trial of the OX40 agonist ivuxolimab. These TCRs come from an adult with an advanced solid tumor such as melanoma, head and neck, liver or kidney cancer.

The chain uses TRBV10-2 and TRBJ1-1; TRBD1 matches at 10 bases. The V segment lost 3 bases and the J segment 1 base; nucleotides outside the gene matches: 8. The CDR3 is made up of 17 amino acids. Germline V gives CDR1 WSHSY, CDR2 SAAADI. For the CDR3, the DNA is TGCGCCAGCAGTGATCATCAATGGACAGGGGGGAACACTGAAGCTTTCTTT. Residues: CASSDHQWTGGNTEAFF.

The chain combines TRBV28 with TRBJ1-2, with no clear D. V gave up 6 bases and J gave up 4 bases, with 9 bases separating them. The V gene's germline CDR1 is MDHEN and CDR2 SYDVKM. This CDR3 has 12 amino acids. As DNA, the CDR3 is TGTGCCAGCAGGATGGGGAGCTATGGCTACACCTTC. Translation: CASRMGSYGYTF.

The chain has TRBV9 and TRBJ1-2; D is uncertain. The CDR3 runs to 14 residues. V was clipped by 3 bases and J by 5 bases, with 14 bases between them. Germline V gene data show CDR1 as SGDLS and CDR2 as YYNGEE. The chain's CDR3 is CASSGPSGRYGYTF. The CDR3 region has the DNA TGTGCCAGCAGCGGACCCTCTGGGAGGTATGGCTACACCTTC.

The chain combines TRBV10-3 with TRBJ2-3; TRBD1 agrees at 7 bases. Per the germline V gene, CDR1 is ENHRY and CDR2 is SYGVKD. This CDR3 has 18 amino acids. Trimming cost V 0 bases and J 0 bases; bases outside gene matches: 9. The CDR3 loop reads CAISESINNRGSTDTQYF. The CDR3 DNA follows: TGTGCCATCAGTGAGTCCATAAACAACAGGGGTAGCACAGATACGCAGTATTTT.

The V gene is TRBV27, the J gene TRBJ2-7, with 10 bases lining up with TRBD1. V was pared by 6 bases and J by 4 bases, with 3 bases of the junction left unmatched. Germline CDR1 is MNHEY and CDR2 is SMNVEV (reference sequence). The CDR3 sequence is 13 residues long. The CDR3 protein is CASRTGQGYEQYF. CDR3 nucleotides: TGTGCCAGCAGGACGGGACAGGGGTACGAGCAGTACTTC.

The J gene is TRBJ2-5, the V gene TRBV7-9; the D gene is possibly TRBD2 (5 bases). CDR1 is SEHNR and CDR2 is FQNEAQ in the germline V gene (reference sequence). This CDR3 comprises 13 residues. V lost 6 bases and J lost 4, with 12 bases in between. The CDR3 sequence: CASRLDLTETQYF. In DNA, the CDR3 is TGTGCCAGCAGACTAGACTTAACAGAGACCCAGTACTTC.

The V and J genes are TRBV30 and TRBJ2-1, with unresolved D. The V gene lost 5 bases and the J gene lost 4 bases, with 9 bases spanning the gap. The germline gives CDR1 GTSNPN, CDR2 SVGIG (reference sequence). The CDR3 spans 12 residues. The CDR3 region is CAWAWGYNEQFF. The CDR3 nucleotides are TGTGCCTGGGCCTGGGGATACAATGAGCAGTTCTTC.

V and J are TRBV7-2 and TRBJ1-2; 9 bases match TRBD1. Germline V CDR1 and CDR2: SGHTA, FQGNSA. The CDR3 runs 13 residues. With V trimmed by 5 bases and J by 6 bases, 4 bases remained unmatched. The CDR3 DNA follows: TGTGCCAGCAGCAACCGGGACAGGGATGGCTACACCTTC. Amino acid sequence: CASSNRDRDGYTF.

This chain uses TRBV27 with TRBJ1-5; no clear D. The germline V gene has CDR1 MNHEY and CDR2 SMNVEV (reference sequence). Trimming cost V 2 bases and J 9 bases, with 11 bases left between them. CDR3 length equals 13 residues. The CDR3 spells CASSLGIGGPQHF. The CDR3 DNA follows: TGTGCCAGCAGTTTAGGGATTGGCGGGCCCCAGCATTTT.

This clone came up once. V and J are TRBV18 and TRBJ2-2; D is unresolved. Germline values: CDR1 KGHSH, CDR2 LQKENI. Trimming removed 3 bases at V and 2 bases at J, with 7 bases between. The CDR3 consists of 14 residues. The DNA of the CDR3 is TGTGCCAGCTCACCTCCCGGAAACACCGGGGAGCTGTTTTTT. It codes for CASSPPGNTGELFF. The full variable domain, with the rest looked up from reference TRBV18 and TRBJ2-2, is NAGVMQNPRHLVRRRGQEARLRCSPMKGHSHVYWYRQLPEEGLKFMVYLQKENIIDESGMPKERFSAEFPKEGPSILRIQQVVRGDSAAYFCASSPPGNTGELFFGEGSRLTVL.

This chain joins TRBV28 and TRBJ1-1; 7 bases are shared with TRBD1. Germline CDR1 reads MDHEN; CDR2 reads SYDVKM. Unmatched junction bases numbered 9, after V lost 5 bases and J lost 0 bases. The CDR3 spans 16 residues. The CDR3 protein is CASSRPGTAMNTEAFF. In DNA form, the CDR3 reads TGTGCCAGCAGTAGGCCCGGGACAGCTATGAACACTGAAGCTTTCTTT.

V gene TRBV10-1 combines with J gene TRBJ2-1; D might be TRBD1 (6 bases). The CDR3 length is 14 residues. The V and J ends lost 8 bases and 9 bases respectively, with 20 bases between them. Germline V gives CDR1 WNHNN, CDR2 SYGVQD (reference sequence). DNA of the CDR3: TGCGCCAGCTCAGGACAGTCAATTATAGTTGAGCAGTTCTTC. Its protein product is CASSGQSIIVEQFF.

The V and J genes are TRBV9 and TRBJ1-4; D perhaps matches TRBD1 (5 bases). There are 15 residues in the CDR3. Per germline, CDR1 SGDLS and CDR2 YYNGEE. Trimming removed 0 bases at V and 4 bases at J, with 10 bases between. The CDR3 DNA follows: TGTGCCAGCAGCGTAGAGGGGCGCCGTAATGAAAAACTGTTTTTT. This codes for CASSVEGRRNEKLFF.

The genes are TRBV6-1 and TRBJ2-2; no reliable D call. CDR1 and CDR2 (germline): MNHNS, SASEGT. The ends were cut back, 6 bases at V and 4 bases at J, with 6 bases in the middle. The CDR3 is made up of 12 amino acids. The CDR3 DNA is TGTGCCAGCAGGCTGAGCACCGGGGAGCTGTTTTTT. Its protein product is CASRLSTGELFF.

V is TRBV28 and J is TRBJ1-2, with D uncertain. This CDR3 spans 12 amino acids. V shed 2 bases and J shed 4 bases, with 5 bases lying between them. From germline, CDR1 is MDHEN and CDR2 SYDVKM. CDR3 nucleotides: TGTGCCAGCAGTTTAAGTGTCTATGGCTACACCTTC. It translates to CASSLSVYGYTF.

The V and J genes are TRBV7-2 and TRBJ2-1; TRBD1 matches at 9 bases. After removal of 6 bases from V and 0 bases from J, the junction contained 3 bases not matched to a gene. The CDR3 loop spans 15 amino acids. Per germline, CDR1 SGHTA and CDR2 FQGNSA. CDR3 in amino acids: CASSRGQGSYNEQFF. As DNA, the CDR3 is TGTGCCAGCAGTCGGGGACAGGGCTCCTACAATGAGCAGTTCTTC.

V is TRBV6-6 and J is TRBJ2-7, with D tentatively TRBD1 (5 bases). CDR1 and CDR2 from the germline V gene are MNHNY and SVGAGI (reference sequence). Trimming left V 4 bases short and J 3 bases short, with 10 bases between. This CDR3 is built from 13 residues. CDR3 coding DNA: TGTGCCAGCAGTTCCCCAAGGGGCTACGAGCAGTACTTC. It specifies CASSSPRGYEQYF.

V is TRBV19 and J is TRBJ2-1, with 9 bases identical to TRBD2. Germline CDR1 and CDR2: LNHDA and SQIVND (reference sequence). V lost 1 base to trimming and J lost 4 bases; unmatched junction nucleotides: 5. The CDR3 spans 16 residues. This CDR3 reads CASSIVGGGDYNEQFF. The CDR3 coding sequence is TGTGCCAGTAGTATAGTTGGCGGGGGGGATTACAATGAGCAGTTCTTC. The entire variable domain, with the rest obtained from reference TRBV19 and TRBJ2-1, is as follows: DGGITQSPKYLFRKEGQNVTLSCEQNLNHDAMYWYRQDPGQGLRLIYYSQIVNDFQKGDIAEGYSVSREKKESFPLTVTSAQKNPTAFYLCASSIVGGGDYNEQFFGPGTRLTVL.

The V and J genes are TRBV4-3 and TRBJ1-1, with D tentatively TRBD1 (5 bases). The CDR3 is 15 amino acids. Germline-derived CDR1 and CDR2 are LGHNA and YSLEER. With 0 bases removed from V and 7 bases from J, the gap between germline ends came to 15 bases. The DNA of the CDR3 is TGCGCCAGCAGCCAAGATCGGGGGGAGTGGAATGAAGCTTTCTTT. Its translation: CASSQDRGEWNEAFF.

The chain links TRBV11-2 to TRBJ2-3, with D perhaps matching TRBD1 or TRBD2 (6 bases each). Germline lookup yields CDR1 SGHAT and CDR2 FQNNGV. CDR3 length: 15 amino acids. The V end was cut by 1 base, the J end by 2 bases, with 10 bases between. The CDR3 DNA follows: TGTGCCAGCAGCTTAGGGGGGGCGCACACAGATACGCAGTATTTT. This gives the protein CASSLGGAHTDTQYF.

In DNA form, the CDR3 reads TGTGCCAGCAGCTGGGGGACAGGGGAACAGCCCCAGCATTTT. It is translated as CASSWGTGEQPQHF. This chain joins TRBV7-9 and TRBJ1-5; the match to TRBD1 covers 10 bases. CDR3 size: 14 residues. V gave up 4 bases and J gave up 7 bases; unmatched junction bases: 4. Per germline, CDR1 SEHNR and CDR2 FQNEAQ (reference sequence).

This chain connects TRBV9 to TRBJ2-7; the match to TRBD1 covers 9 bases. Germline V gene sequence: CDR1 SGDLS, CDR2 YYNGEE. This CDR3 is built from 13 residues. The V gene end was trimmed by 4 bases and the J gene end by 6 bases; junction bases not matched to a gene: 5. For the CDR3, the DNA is TGTGCCAGCAGCCGGGACAGGGATCGCGAGCAGTACTTC. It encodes CASSRDRDREQYF.

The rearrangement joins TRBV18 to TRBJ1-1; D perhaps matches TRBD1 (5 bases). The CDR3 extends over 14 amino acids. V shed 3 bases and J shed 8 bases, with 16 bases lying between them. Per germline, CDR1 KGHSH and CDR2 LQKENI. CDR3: CASSPSGTPPEAFF. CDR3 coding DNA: TGTGCCAGCTCACCCTCCGGGACCCCACCCGAAGCTTTCTTT.

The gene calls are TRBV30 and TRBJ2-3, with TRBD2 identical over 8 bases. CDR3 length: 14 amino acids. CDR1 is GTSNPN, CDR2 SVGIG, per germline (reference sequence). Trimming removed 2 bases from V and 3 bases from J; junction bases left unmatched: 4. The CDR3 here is CAWSFKRGTDTQYF. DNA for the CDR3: TGTGCCTGGAGTTTTAAGCGGGGGACAGATACGCAGTATTTT.

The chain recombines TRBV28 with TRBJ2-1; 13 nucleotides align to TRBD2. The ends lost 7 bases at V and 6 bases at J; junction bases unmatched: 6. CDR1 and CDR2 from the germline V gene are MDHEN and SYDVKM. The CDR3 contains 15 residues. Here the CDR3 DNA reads TGTGCCAGCAACCCGGGACTAGCGGGGCGCAATGAGCAGTTCTTC. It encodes CASNPGLAGRNEQFF.

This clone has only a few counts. The CDR3 loop reads CASSPDKGYGYTF. DNA for the CDR3: TGTGCCAGCAGCCCCGACAAGGGCTATGGCTACACCTTC. The chain combines TRBV6-5 with TRBJ1-2; no clear D. The CDR3 has 13 residues. V was shortened by 6 bases and J by 4 bases, with 12 bases between the two germline ends. Germline V gene data show CDR1 as MNHEY and CDR2 as SVGAGI.

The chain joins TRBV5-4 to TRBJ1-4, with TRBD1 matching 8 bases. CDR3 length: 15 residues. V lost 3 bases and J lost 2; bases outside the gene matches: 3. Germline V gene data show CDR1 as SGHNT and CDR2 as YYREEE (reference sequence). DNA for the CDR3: TGTGCCAGCAGCTCCCGACAGGGGACTAATGAAAAACTGTTTTTT. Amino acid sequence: CASSSRQGTNEKLFF.

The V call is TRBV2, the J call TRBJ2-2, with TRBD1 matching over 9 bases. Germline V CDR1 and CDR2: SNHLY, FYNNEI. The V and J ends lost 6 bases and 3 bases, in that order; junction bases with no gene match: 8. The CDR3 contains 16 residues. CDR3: CASRDRGFLYTGELFF. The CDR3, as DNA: TGTGCCAGCAGGGACAGGGGTTTCCTTTACACCGGGGAGCTGTTTTTT.